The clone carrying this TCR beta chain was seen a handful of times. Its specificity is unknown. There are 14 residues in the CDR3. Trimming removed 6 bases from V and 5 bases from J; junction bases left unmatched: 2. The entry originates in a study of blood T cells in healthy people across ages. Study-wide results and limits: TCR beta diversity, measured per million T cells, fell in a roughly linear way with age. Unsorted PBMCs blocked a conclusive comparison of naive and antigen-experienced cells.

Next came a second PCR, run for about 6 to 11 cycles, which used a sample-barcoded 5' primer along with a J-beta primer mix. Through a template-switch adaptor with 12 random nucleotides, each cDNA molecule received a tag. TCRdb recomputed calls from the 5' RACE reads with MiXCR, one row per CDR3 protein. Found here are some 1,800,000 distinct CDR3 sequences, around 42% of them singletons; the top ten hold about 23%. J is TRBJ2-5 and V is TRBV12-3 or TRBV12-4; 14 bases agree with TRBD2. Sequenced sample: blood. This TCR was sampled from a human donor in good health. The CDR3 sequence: CASRTSGGAETQYF. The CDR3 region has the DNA TGTGCCAGCAGGACTAGCGGGGGGGCGGAGACCCAGTACTTC.